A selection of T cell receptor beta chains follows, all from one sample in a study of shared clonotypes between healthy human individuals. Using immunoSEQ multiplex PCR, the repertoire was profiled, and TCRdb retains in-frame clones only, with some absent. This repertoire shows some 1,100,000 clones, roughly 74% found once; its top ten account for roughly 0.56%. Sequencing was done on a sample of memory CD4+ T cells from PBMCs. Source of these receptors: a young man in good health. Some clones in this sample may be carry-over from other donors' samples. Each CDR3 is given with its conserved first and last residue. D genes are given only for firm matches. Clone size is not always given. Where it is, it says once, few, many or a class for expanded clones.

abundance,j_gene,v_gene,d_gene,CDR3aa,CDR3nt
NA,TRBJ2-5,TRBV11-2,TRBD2,CASSLGLAGQGEQYF,TGTGCCAGCAGCCTAGGACTAGCGGGGCAGGGGGAGCAGTACTTC
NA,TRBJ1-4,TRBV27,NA,CASSLQGFNEKLFF,TGTGCCAGCAGTTTGCAAGGTTTTAATGAAAAACTGTTTTTT
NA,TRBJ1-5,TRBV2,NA,CASSEGFGGRIQHF,TGTGCCAGCAGTGAGGGATTTGGGGGCCGGATTCAGCATTTT
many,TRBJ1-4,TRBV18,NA,CASSPRGEKLFF,TGTGCCAGCTCACCCCGAGGTGAAAAACTGTTTTTT
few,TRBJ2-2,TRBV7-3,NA,CASSLYGVPGELFF,TGTGCCAGCAGCTTATACGGAGTGCCCGGGGAGCTGTTTTTT
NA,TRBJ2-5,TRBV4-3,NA,CASSRGVLAETQYF,TGCGCCAGCAGCCGGGGAGTCCTAGCTGAGACCCAGTACTTC
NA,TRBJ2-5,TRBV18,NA,CASSPPGETQYF,TGTGCCAGCTCACCACCGGGCGAGACCCAGTACTTC
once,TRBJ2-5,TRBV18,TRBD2,CASSRSGTSGRGETQYF,TGTGCCAGCTCACGATCCGGGACTAGCGGGAGGGGAGAGACCCAGTACTTC
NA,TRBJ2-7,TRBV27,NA,CASSLNRASQPYF,TGTGCCAGCAGTTTAAACCGGGCCTCACAACCGTACTTC
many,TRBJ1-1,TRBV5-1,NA,CASSNNMRNTEAFF,TGCGCCAGCAGCAACAATATGAGGAACACTGAAGCTTTCTTT
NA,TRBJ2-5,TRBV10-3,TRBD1,CAMSRDRESPLETQYF,TGTGCCATGTCCCGGGACAGGGAGAGTCCCCTAGAGACCCAGTACTTC